This record concerns one TCR beta chain sequence. The antigen it recognizes is unknown. No base quality information exists; no much larger clone differs at one position. These data are taken from a study of blood T cell repertoires in COVID-19 (dated by TCRdb to about 2020). Concerning the study at large: The collaborator samples originated in the United States, Italy and Spain and spanned the acute and convalescent phases of COVID-19. The material from the prospective study consisted of cDNA or gDNA derived from T cells, B-cell-depleted T cells, or PBMCs. The dataset comprised deeply sampled blood TCRbeta repertoires from subjects exposed to, actively infected with, or recovered from COVID-19. The repertoires were made available in a free public database intended to serve as a resource for research on the immune response to SARS-CoV-2. Samples came from the ongoing ImmuneRACE study (first 160 participants) plus 1,254 subjects from 6 global collaborators. The sample metadata nearly always contained a de-identified subject ID, COVID-19 status, age in years and sex. Where available, HLA class I and class II types were taken from metadata supplied by the sample provider and were not determined by assay-based typing. On the study overall, not on this receptor specifically: The amount of clinical and demographic metadata varied by source and participant and was provided uncurated.

TCRbeta CDR3 regions were amplified from genomic DNA using the immunoSEQ Assay, a bias-controlled multiplex PCR. As for how the authors treated the data: Within the assay, amplification of reference gene primers was used to estimate how many nucleated cells each sample contained. Sequence reads were collapsed and filtered to measure the absolute abundance of every unique TCRbeta CDR3 rearrangement. For each sample, productive Simpson clonality was calculated as the square root of Simpson's diversity index across productive rearrangements. TCRdb stores this immuneACCESS table with in-frame sequences only. Part of the clones is absent; in the studies checked, under half of the shortfall reflects unresolved V genes, and no reason is known for the rest. D and trimming come from the DNA, and the V and J calls and clone size come from that table. The sample contains fewer than 110,000 clones, around 88% of them found a single time. The ten largest clones add up to around 3.5% of the sample.

The collaborating institutions used their own protocols to collect whole blood in K2EDTA tubes. For TCRbeta analysis, collaborators shipped samples in one of three forms: frozen whole blood, isolated PBMCs, or DNA extracted from either of those sample types. The V end gives up 0 bases and the J end 9 bases, leaving 10 bases in the junction not matched to a gene. The germline V gene gives CDR1 as SGHDT and CDR2 as YYEEEE. Inclusive of the bounding cysteine and phenylalanine, the CDR3 is 16 residues long. Just CDR3 DNA is preserved here, 48 bases in frame from base 1. Rearrangement joined TRBV5-6 to TRBJ2-1; 9 central nucleotides agree with TRBD2. The clonotype was recovered from a human donor in a cohort sampled during active COVID-19. Material: peripheral blood. The CDR3: CASSLAARGGPGEQFF. The sequence in DNA is TGTGCCAGCAGCTTGGCCGCGCGGGGGGGCCCGGGTGAGCAGTTCTTC.